The rows below give T cell receptor beta chains drawn from one sample of a study of CD8 T cells in ankylosing spondylitis. TCRdb reprocessed the 5' RACE reads with MiXCR, giving one entry per CDR3 protein. Among about 200,000 distinct CDR3 sequences listed, 9.5% to 15% were seen once. The sample comprised blood, either unsorted or a sorted T cell fraction (not recorded which). These receptor sequences come from a male donor with ankylosing spondylitis or in good health (not recorded which). Each CDR3 is given with its conserved first and last residue. A D gene is named only where the DNA matches it firmly. The size field is filled for only some rows; it gives once, few, many or a size class.

size	D	V	J	CDR3	DNA
many	NA	TRBV4-1	TRBJ1-2	CASSLQGYSNYGYTF	TGCGCCAGCAGCCTACAGGGATATAGCAACTATGGCTACACCTTC
few	TRBD2	TRBV10-3	TRBJ2-1	CAIRRTSGSYNEQFF	TGTGCCATCAGGCGGACTAGCGGGAGCTACAATGAGCAGTTCTTC
NA	NA	TRBV19	TRBJ2-7	CASSGGTSYEQYF	TGTGCCAGTAGTGGGGGGACATCCTACGAGCAGTACTTC
NA	NA	TRBV27	TRBJ2-2	CASSFGVRGTGELFF	TGTGCCAGCAGTTTTGGGGTCAGGGGAACCGGGGAGCTGTTTTTT
many	TRBD1	TRBV12-3/TRBV12-4	TRBJ2-1	CASSLVQGEQFF	TGTGCCAGCAGTTTAGTACAGGGGGAGCAGTTCTTC
NA	TRBD1	TRBV3-1	TRBJ1-2	CASSPTTDRGQRYGYTF	TGTGCCAGCAGCCCCACCACGGACAGGGGGCAGCGCTATGGCTACACCTTC
few	NA	TRBV20-1	TRBJ1-1	CSARTDTSWTEAFF	TGCAGTGCCAGAACGGACACCTCGTGGACTGAAGCTTTCTTT
NA	NA	TRBV2	TRBJ2-7	CASSEVKGSSYEQYF	TGTGCCAGCAGTGAAGTAAAGGGTTCGTCCTACGAGCAGTACTTC
NA	TRBD2	TRBV15	TRBJ2-5	CATSRAGGQETQYF	TGTGCCACCAGCAGAGCGGGGGGCCAAGAGACCCAGTACTTC
NA	NA	TRBV5-1	TRBJ2-2	CASSPAGVAVNTGELFF	TGCGCCAGCAGCCCGGCCGGTGTAGCAGTGAACACCGGGGAGCTGTTTTTT
few	NA	TRBV4-1	TRBJ1-1	CASSLWELNTEAFF	TGCGCCAGCAGCCTATGGGAGCTGAACACTGAAGCTTTCTTT
NA	NA	TRBV5-1	TRBJ2-7	CASSLAGGKGEYPYEQYF	TGCGCCAGCAGCTTGGCCGGAGGTAAGGGTGAATACCCCTACGAGCAGTACTTC
few	NA	TRBV6-1	TRBJ1-2	CASSEAGVYGYTF	TGTGCCAGCAGTGAAGCGGGGGTGTATGGCTACACCTTC
few	NA	TRBV29-1	TRBJ1-1	CSVEDTGGTEAFF	TGCAGCGTTGAAGATACCGGGGGCACTGAAGCTTTCTTT
few	NA	TRBV30	TRBJ1-1	CAWREDTSAFF	TGTGCCTGGAGGGAGGACACATCAGCTTTCTTT
NA	TRBD1	TRBV6-1	TRBJ2-1	CASSESRDRGYNEQFF	TGTGCCAGCAGTGAATCTCGGGACAGGGGCTACAATGAGCAGTTCTTC
NA	NA	TRBV5-1	TRBJ2-1	CASSLAVRDEQFF	TGCGCCAGCAGCTTGGCCGTCAGGGATGAGCAGTTCTTC
NA	NA	TRBV12-3/TRBV12-4	TRBJ2-3	CASLGLDTQYF	TGTGCCAGCCTCGGTCTAGATACGCAGTATTTT
few	NA	TRBV12-3/TRBV12-4	TRBJ2-7	CASSPLRSSYEQYF	TGTGCCAGCAGCCCCCTCCGGAGCTCCTACGAGCAGTACTTC
many	TRBD1	TRBV6-1	TRBJ2-6	CASSIQGTGANVLTF	TGTGCCAGCAGTATACAGGGGACTGGGGCCAACGTCCTGACTTTC
NA	TRBD1	TRBV5-1	TRBJ2-2	CASSPGTARNTGELFF	TGCGCCAGCAGCCCCGGGACAGCTCGTAACACCGGGGAGCTGTTTTTT
many	NA	TRBV9	TRBJ1-2	CASSVVTLGAGLHDYGYTF	TGTGCCAGCAGCGTAGTGACATTAGGGGCAGGGTTGCACGACTATGGCTACACCTTC
few	NA	TRBV19	TRBJ2-1	CASSIGSSYNEQFF	TGTGCCAGTAGTATAGGCAGCTCCTACAATGAGCAGTTCTTC
NA	NA	TRBV6-5	TRBJ2-1	CASSYGLTASYNEQFF	TGTGCCAGCAGTTATGGCCTAACCGCCTCCTACAATGAGCAGTTCTTC
NA	TRBD1	TRBV10-2	TRBJ1-1	CASSGTGGDLPEAFF	TGCGCCAGCAGCGGGACAGGGGGCGACCTACCTGAAGCTTTCTTT
NA	NA	TRBV5-1	TRBJ2-3	CASSRVLTWNTQYF	TGCGCCAGCAGCCGGGTCCTCACTTGGAATACGCAGTATTTT
few	TRBD2	TRBV6-1	TRBJ2-2	CAIRTSGMATGELFF	TGTGCCATCCGGACTAGCGGGATGGCGACCGGGGAGCTGTTTTTT
many	TRBD2	TRBV12-3/TRBV12-4	TRBJ2-3	CASSLTSVGDTQYF	TGTGCCAGCAGTTTGACTAGCGTGGGGGATACGCAGTATTTT
NA	TRBD2	TRBV7-9	TRBJ2-1	CASSPELAGDQEQFF	TGTGCCAGCAGCCCCGAACTAGCGGGAGATCAAGAGCAGTTCTTC
NA	TRBD2	TRBV11-2	TRBJ2-1	CASSGLISEGRAYNEQFF	TGTGCCAGCAGTGGCTTGATTTCCGAGGGGAGGGCCTACAATGAGCAGTTCTTC
many	NA	TRBV27	TRBJ1-4	CASSLGGQMKLFF	TGTGCCAGCAGTTTAGGAGGGCAGATGAAACTGTTTTTT
many	NA	TRBV5-1	TRBJ1-2	CASSLGTSTHNYGYTF	TGCGCCAGCAGCTTGGGAACCTCTACTCATAACTATGGCTACACCTTC
few	NA	TRBV4-2	TRBJ2-5	CASSQDTARAGETQYF	TGTGCCAGCAGCCAAGATACGGCCCGGGCGGGAGAGACCCAGTACTTC
few	NA	TRBV14	TRBJ2-3	CASSLRGRATDTQYF	TGTGCCAGCAGCCTTCGTGGCAGGGCCACAGATACGCAGTATTTT
few	NA	TRBV2	TRBJ1-2	CASSERSSYGYTF	TGTGCCAGCAGTGAAAGGTCCTCCTATGGCTACACCTTC
NA	TRBD1	TRBV27	TRBJ2-1	CASSLYPPGQGAGDEQFF	TGTGCCAGCAGTTTATATCCTCCGGGACAGGGGGCGGGGGATGAGCAGTTCTTC
many	NA	TRBV4-1	TRBJ2-7	CASSHVLVRQPYEQYF	TGCGCCAGCAGCCACGTCCTGGTGAGACAACCCTACGAGCAGTACTTC
NA	NA	TRBV11-2	TRBJ2-7	CASSSRVAPSYEQYF	TGTGCCAGCAGCTCCCGGGTAGCCCCCTCCTACGAGCAGTACTTC
many	NA	TRBV12-3/TRBV12-4	TRBJ2-1	CASSFGSPKYNEQFF	TGTGCCAGCAGTTTTGGGAGTCCTAAATACAATGAGCAGTTCTTC
many	TRBD2	TRBV27	TRBJ2-7	CASSLGSGYEQYF	TGTGCCAGCAGTTTAGGTAGCGGGTACGAGCAGTACTTC
few	NA	TRBV2	TRBJ1-1	CASSDSGAKGAFF	TGTGCCAGCAGTGACTCTGGGGCTAAAGGAGCTTTCTTT
NA	TRBD1	TRBV7-2	TRBJ2-7	CASSGQGSSSYEQYF	TGTGCCAGCAGCGGACAGGGGTCTTCCTCCTACGAGCAGTACTTC
NA	TRBD2	TRBV10-2	TRBJ2-7	CASSEHIAGGYEQYF	TGCGCCAGCAGTGAACATATAGCGGGAGGCTACGAGCAGTACTTC
NA	NA	TRBV5-1	TRBJ2-3	CASSLSWGPDTQYF	TGCGCCAGCAGCTTGTCCTGGGGGCCAGATACGCAGTATTTT
NA	NA	TRBV5-6	TRBJ2-1	CARSFNGEEQFF	TGTGCCCGCAGCTTTAACGGGGAGGAGCAGTTCTTC
many	NA	TRBV7-2	TRBJ2-7	CASSLRMNAYEQYF	TGTGCCAGCAGCCTAAGGATGAACGCCTACGAGCAGTACTTC
few	NA	TRBV25-1	TRBJ1-1	CASSDWTPPEAFF	TGTGCCAGCAGTGATTGGACACCACCTGAAGCTTTCTTT
many	NA	TRBV21-1	TRBJ1-2	CASSIYRDGYTF	TGTGCCAGCAGCATCTACAGGGATGGCTACACCTTC
few	TRBD2	TRBV19	TRBJ2-1	CASSSREVISYNEQFF	TGTGCCAGTAGTTCCCGGGAGGTTATCTCCTACAATGAGCAGTTCTTC
few	NA	TRBV29-1	TRBJ2-5	CSGLVGLETQYF	TGCAGCGGATTGGTGGGTTTGGAGACCCAGTACTTC
few	TRBD2	TRBV20-1	TRBJ2-1	CSARHGTSGSYNEQFF	TGCAGTGCTAGACATGGGACTAGCGGGTCCTACAATGAGCAGTTCTTC
NA	NA	TRBV27	TRBJ2-6	CASSLGTAPSGANVLTF	TGTGCCAGCAGTTTGGGTACAGCCCCTTCTGGGGCCAACGTCCTGACTTTC
NA	NA	TRBV2	TRBJ2-3	CASTGEGSTDTQYF	TGTGCCAGCACGGGGGAAGGGTCCACAGATACGCAGTATTTT